The 5 T cell receptor beta chains below come from one sample, sequenced in a study of Graves' ophthalmopathy and Graves' hyperthyroidism. Investigators amplified TCR beta CDR3 regions from RNA transcripts. Investigators did first-round RT-PCR with HTBI primers, then second-round multiplex PCR. TCRdb used MiXCR to reprocess the multiplex PCR reads, holding one entry per CDR3 protein. The sample yields more than 1,000,000 distinct CDR3 sequences, less than 45% seen once. Sequencing was performed on peripheral blood or thyroid tissue (not recorded which). The receptors originated from an adult man with Graves' hyperthyroidism.

This clonotype was detected many times. This chain joins TRBV5-1 and TRBJ1-1, with a tentative D call TRBD1 (6 bases). The CDR3 totals 15 residues. Trimming took off 4 bases at V and 0 bases at J, with 13 bases between the two ends. Germline loops: CDR1 SGHRS, CDR2 YFSETQ. The CDR3 loop is CASSAMDRMNTEAFF. CDR3 coding DNA: TGCGCCAGCAGCGCGATGGACAGAATGAACACTGAAGCTTTCTTT.

This clonotype occurred many times. CDR3 coding DNA: TGCAGCGTCTCCGGCAGGGGCCCCTACGAGCAGTACTTC. Translating it yields CSVSGRGPYEQYF. The genes are TRBV29-1 and TRBJ2-7; the D gene is possibly TRBD1 (6 bases). The germline gives CDR1 SQVTM, CDR2 ANQGSEA. The ends were cut back, 6 bases at V and 2 bases at J, with 14 bases in the middle. This CDR3 has 13 residues.

The gene calls are TRBV2 and TRBJ2-7, with D tentatively TRBD2 (5 bases). This CDR3 spans 12 amino acids. V gave up 6 bases and J gave up 6 bases, with 12 bases separating them. Germline V gene lookup returns CDR1 SNHLY and CDR2 FYNNEI. In nucleotides, the CDR3 is TGTGCCAGCAGAGTGGGCGGAGGCGAGCAGTACTTC. Residues: CASRVGGGEQYF. Full variable domain (rest looked up from reference TRBV2 and TRBJ2-7): EPEVTQTPSHQVTQMGQEVILRCVPISNHLYFYWYRQILGQKVEFLVSFYNNEISEKSEIFDDQFSVERPDGSNFTLKIRSTKLEDSAMYFCASRVGGGEQYFGPGTRLTVT.

J is TRBJ1-1 and V is TRBV4-1; no firm D call. CDR3 length: 17 amino acids. Germline CDR1 MGHRA, CDR2 YSYEKL. V was cut by 0 bases and J by 1 base, with 15 bases left in between. The CDR3 sequence is CASSQDRRGTGNTEAFF. The CDR3 region has the DNA TGCGCCAGCAGCCAAGATCGGCGGGGAACGGGGAACACTGAAGCTTTCTTT.

This clonotype was found many times. The chain links TRBV10-3 to TRBJ2-2; D unclear. In germline, CDR1 is ENHRY, CDR2 SYGVKD. The CDR3 runs to 13 residues. The ends were cut back, 8 bases at V and 1 base at J, with 8 bases in the middle. CDR3 loop: CAIRPENTGELFF. The CDR3 DNA sequence: TGTGCCATCCGGCCGGAGAACACCGGGGAGCTGTTTTTT.